The 16 T cell receptor beta chains listed next were all sequenced from one sample in a study of T cell responses to AZD1222 COVID-19 vaccine. TCRdb's copy holds only in-frame clones and misses some; the assay was immunoSEQ multiplex PCR. This table holds over 150,000 clones, 75% to 90% found once. Here the sequenced sample was peripheral blood, taken on day 0 of AZD1222 vaccination. The receptors come from an adult in good health.

The rearrangement uses TRBV15 and TRBJ2-7; tentatively, D is TRBD1 (6 bases). Germline V lookup: CDR1 LNHNV, CDR2 YYDKDF (reference sequence). Deletions cut 1 base from V and 0 bases from J, with 7 bases between. The CDR3 totals 14 residues. Here the CDR3 DNA reads TGTGCCACCAGCAGAGGAGGGGGCTCCTACGAGCAGTACTTC. This sequence encodes CATSRGGGSYEQYF.

The sample holds many counts of this clone. The V and J genes are TRBV10-1 and TRBJ1-3; a weak D match, TRBD1 (6 bases). The CDR3 is 16 amino acids. Looked up from germline, CDR1 is WNHNN and CDR2 is SYGVQD (reference sequence). The germline V and J ends were trimmed by 4 bases and 7 bases, with 20 bases remaining between them. The CDR3 coding sequence is TGCGCCAGCAGTGTAAGCCGGACAGCGGGCGGGAACACCATATATTTT. This translates into CASSVSRTAGGNTIYF.

The genes are TRBV19 and TRBJ2-7, with 10 bases fitting TRBD2. V lost 1 base to trimming and J lost 3 bases; unmatched junction nucleotides: 3. Germline CDR1 LNHDA, CDR2 SQIVND (reference sequence). The CDR3 totals 15 residues. The CDR3 bases are TGTGCCAGTAGTATAGGAGCGGGAGGGATCTACGAGCAGTACTTC. This codes for CASSIGAGGIYEQYF. Full variable domain (missing parts from reference TRBV19 and TRBJ2-7): DGGITQSPKYLFRKEGQNVTLSCEQNLNHDAMYWYRQDPGQGLRLIYYSQIVNDFQKGDIAEGYSVSREKKESFPLTVTSAQKNPTAFYLCASSIGAGGIYEQYFGPGTRLTVT.

The chain couples TRBV11-2 to TRBJ2-1, with 9 bases fitting TRBD1. In germline, CDR1 is SGHAT, CDR2 FQNNGV. J was trimmed by 5 bases and V by 3 bases; bases with no gene match: 2. This CDR3 has 14 residues. This chain's CDR3 is CASSLGQGNNEQFF. CDR3 coding DNA: TGTGCCAGCAGCTTGGGACAGGGTAACAATGAGCAGTTCTTC.

The chain has TRBV12-3 or TRBV12-4 and TRBJ2-1, with 7 positions matching TRBD2. This CDR3 is built from 13 residues. The V and J ends lost 9 bases and 3 bases, in that order; junction bases with no gene match: 5. CDR3 coding DNA: TGTGCCAGTGAACTAGCGAGCTACAATGAGCAGTTCTTC. Residues: CASELASYNEQFF.

The chain carries TRBV29-1 and TRBJ2-2, with D hard to call. CDR1 is SQVTM, CDR2 ANQGSEA, per germline. The ends were cut back, 4 bases at V and 0 bases at J, with 6 bases in the middle. The CDR3 totals 13 residues. The CDR3 bases are TGCAGCGTTGCGACGACGAACACCGGGGAGCTGTTTTTT. Residues: CSVATTNTGELFF.

The J gene is TRBJ1-5, the V gene TRBV7-9; no clear D. V lost 0 bases to trimming and J lost 6 bases, with 12 bases between them. The CDR3 runs 15 residues. Germline V gene data show CDR1 as SEHNR and CDR2 as FQNEAQ (reference sequence). The CDR3 DNA sequence: TGTGCCAGCAGCTTAGCGGCAGGTTCAGGTCAGCCCCAGCATTTT. This translates into CASSLAAGSGQPQHF.

The chain recombines TRBV7-6 with TRBJ1-2; 9 bases align to TRBD1. V dropped 5 bases and J dropped 6; count of bases not matched to a gene: 13. The germline CDR1 and CDR2 sequences are SGHVS and FNYEAQ. The CDR3 sequence is 16 residues long. The CDR3 spells CASSPQPGQGVNGYTF. Here the CDR3 DNA reads TGTGCCAGCAGCCCGCAACCGGGACAGGGCGTTAATGGCTACACCTTC.

The CDR3 region is CASMRTGSNQPQHF. In DNA form, the CDR3 reads TGTGCCAGTATGCGGACGGGGAGCAATCAGCCCCAGCATTTT. V and J are TRBV19 and TRBJ1-5, with D unclear. The CDR3 runs 14 residues. Germline CDR1 reads LNHDA; CDR2 reads SQIVND (reference sequence). Trimming pared 7 bases from V and 1 base from J, leaving 11 bases between.

V is TRBV7-9 and J is TRBJ2-7, with 7 positions matching TRBD2. This CDR3 is 16 amino acids long. The germline CDR1 and CDR2 sequences are SEHNR and FQNEAQ (reference sequence). V dropped 5 bases and J dropped 1; count of bases not matched to a gene: 11. CDR3 sequence: CASSELGGRDSYEQYF. As DNA, the CDR3 is TGTGCCAGCAGCGAACTGGGGGGGAGGGATTCCTACGAGCAGTACTTC.

The chain combines TRBV5-4 with TRBJ1-6; no reliable D call. Germline CDR1 SGHNT, CDR2 YYREEE (reference sequence). The V gene lost 0 bases and the J gene lost 5 bases, with 15 bases spanning the gap. CDR3 length equals 17 residues. The CDR3 DNA is TGTGCCAGCAGCTTGGACCGGACTACGGTCAATAATTCACCCCTCCACTTT. It encodes CASSLDRTTVNNSPLHF.

The chain links TRBV4-2 to TRBJ1-5, with unresolved D. Trimming stripped 0 bases from V and 5 bases from J, with 5 bases between. Looked up from germline, CDR1 is LGHNA and CDR2 is YNFKEQ. The CDR3 runs to 13 residues. The CDR3 sequence is CASSQETHQPQHF. CDR3 bases: TGTGCCAGCAGCCAAGAGACGCATCAGCCCCAGCATTTT.

This clone was counted a few times. The genes are TRBV6-5 and TRBJ1-6; a possible D gene is TRBD1 (6 bases). The CDR3 spans 15 residues. Trimming removed 2 bases at V and 3 bases at J, with 8 bases between. Germline V gives CDR1 MNHEY, CDR2 SVGAGI. CDR3 bases: TGTGCCAGCAGTTACCAAGGGGGCTATAATTCACCCCTCCACTTT. Translating gives CASSYQGGYNSPLHF.

V is TRBV5-1 and J is TRBJ2-7, with 9 positions matching TRBD1. There are 15 residues in the CDR3. From germline, CDR1 is SGHRS and CDR2 YFSETQ. V lost 3 bases, J lost 2 bases, and 6 bases stayed unmatched. For the CDR3, the DNA is TGCGCCAGCAGCTCGTGGACAGGGGAGACCTACGAGCAGTACTTC. The encoded protein is CASSSWTGETYEQYF.

This clone occurred a few times. This rearrangement joins TRBV28 to TRBJ2-1, with D perhaps matching TRBD2 (6 bases). V was trimmed by 7 bases and J by 3 bases, leaving 16 bases between them. This CDR3 region has 15 residues. CDR1 MDHEN and CDR2 SYDVKM come from the germline V gene. The CDR3 DNA sequence: TGTGCCAGCACTCGCGGCGGGAACAACTACAATGAGCAGTTCTTC. Amino acid sequence: CASTRGGNNYNEQFF. Complete variable domain (other parts from reference TRBV28 and TRBJ2-1): DVKVTQSSRYLVKRTGEKVFLECVQDMDHENMFWYRQDPGLGLRLIYFSYDVKMKEKGDIPEGYSVSREKKERFSLILESASTNQTSMYLCASTRGGNNYNEQFFGPGTRLTVL.

V gene TRBV2 combines with J gene TRBJ2-2, with 8 positions matching TRBD2. The CDR3 loop spans 14 amino acids. The junction had 5 bases not matched to a gene; V was cut back by 7 bases and J by 4 bases. Per the germline V gene, CDR1 is SNHLY and CDR2 is FYNNEI. This CDR3 reads CASKEREFTGELFF. For the CDR3, the DNA is TGTGCCAGCAAGGAGCGGGAGTTCACCGGGGAGCTGTTTTTT.